This TCR beta chain was documented in a study of T-cell reconstitution after alpha-beta-depleted transplantation in children. Unique molecular identifiers tagged the TCRbeta library. TCRdb re-called the PCR reads with MiXCR, one entry per CDR3 protein. The data hold approximately 130,000 distinct CDR3 sequences, with about 9.5% observed a single time. Whole-study findings and limits: Roughly two months post-transplant, alpha-beta T cells reportedly originated from several hundred graft clones that had expanded. A year post-transplant, T-cell counts and diversity derived mostly from newly produced T cells. Surviving recipient T cells and thymic progenitors accounted for the high day-60 TCRbeta diversity observed in some patients.

Note on this clonotype: Its antigen is not known.

This clonotype originated in a girl under three years old who had a stem cell transplant for combined immunodeficiency, so the T cells may come from the graft donor. The specimen was PBMCs, mostly from graft donor cells, collected 180 days after TCRalphabeta/CD19-depleted stem cell transplant.

The CDR3 nucleotides are TGTGCCATAGGGAGGTTGACTGACAGTGAGCAGTTCTTC. Protein sequence: CAIGRLTDSEQFF. The chain combines TRBV10-3 with TRBJ2-1, with a weak D call TRBD2 (6 bases). CDR3 size: 13 residues. V lost 9 bases and J 9 bases, leaving 18 bases between the germline ends. Germline values: CDR1 ENHRY, CDR2 SYGVKD.